The 22 T cell receptor beta chains below come from one sample, sequenced in a study of OX40 agonist ivuxolimab in advanced cancers. Generated by immunoSEQ multiplex PCR, the TCRdb table keeps only in-frame clones and is missing some. The sample has roughly 60,000 clones, around nine tenths seen once. The starting material was CD4+ or CD8+ T cells sorted from blood, obtained in a trial of the OX40 agonist ivuxolimab. Receptors originate from an adult with an advanced solid tumor such as melanoma, head and neck, liver or kidney cancer.

The chain recombines TRBV18 with TRBJ2-7; tentative D call: TRBD1 (5 bases). Deletions cut 8 bases from V and 7 bases from J, with 18 bases between. This CDR3 spans 13 amino acids. Germline V gene lookup returns CDR1 KGHSH and CDR2 LQKENI. CDR3 amino acids: CASGAGKTEEQYF. The DNA of the CDR3 is TGTGCCAGCGGGGCCGGAAAGACGGAAGAGCAGTACTTC.

The chain recombines TRBV5-1 with TRBJ2-5, with unresolved D. In germline, CDR1 is SGHRS, CDR2 YFSETQ. Trimming cost V 4 bases and J 4 bases, with 14 bases left between them. The CDR3 has 14 residues. The CDR3 sequence is CASSPDVERETQYF. In nucleotides, the CDR3 is TGCGCCAGCAGCCCCGACGTGGAACGAGAGACCCAGTACTTC.

This chain links TRBV15 with TRBJ2-3, with D possibly matching TRBD2 (6 bases). Trimming pared 4 bases from V and 0 bases from J, leaving 11 bases between. Germline CDR1 LNHNV, CDR2 YYDKDF (reference sequence). CDR3 length: 15 residues. CDR3 region: CATSTGDWSTDTQYF. For the CDR3, the DNA is TGTGCCACCAGCACGGGGGATTGGAGCACAGATACGCAGTATTTT.

The chain joins TRBV5-1 to TRBJ2-5; D might be TRBD1 (6 bases). Deletions cut 1 base from V and 1 base from J, with 11 bases between. Germline V gives CDR1 SGHRS, CDR2 YFSETQ. The CDR3 sequence is 15 residues long. The CDR3 nucleotides are TGCGCCAGCAGCTTGCGCGGACAGCTCCAAGAGACCCAGTACTTC. Amino acids: CASSLRGQLQETQYF.

The rearrangement joins TRBV6-5 to TRBJ2-7; 11 nucleotides match TRBD1. From germline, CDR1 is MNHEY and CDR2 SVGAGI. CDR3 length: 16 residues. The junction had 8 bases not matched to a gene; V was cut back by 4 bases and J by 3 bases. The CDR3 bases are TGTGCCAGCAGTTCCTCTCCCGGGACAGGGGGCTACGAGCAGTACTTC. Amino acid sequence: CASSSSPGTGGYEQYF.

The table lists this clone with a few counts. The chain uses TRBV5-1 and TRBJ2-7; 8 bases map to TRBD2. The germline V gene encodes CDR1 SGHRS and CDR2 YFSETQ. CDR3 length equals 16 residues. Trimming took 4 bases from V and 4 from J; bases not matched to a gene: 13. In DNA form, the CDR3 reads TGCGCCAGCAGCCCGGGGGGGAGGACGCTTTCTTACGAGCAGTACTTC. This codes for CASSPGGRTLSYEQYF.

The chain links TRBV2 to TRBJ2-1; 7 bases agree with TRBD2. CDR3 length: 14 residues. The germline V gene encodes CDR1 SNHLY and CDR2 FYNNEI. The V gene end was trimmed by 6 bases and the J gene end by 5 bases; junction bases not matched to a gene: 7. The CDR3 sequence: CASSGLAADNEQFF. The DNA for the CDR3 is TGTGCCAGCAGCGGGCTAGCGGCGGACAATGAGCAGTTCTTC.

The genes are TRBV30 and TRBJ2-2; TRBD2 is a possible D gene (5 bases). This CDR3 is 14 amino acids long. V was trimmed by 5 bases and J by 7 bases, leaving 17 bases between them. Per the germline V gene, CDR1 is GTSNPN and CDR2 is SVGIG (reference sequence). The CDR3: CAWAVGGYGGELFF. In nucleotides, the CDR3 is TGTGCCTGGGCGGTTGGCGGGTACGGCGGGGAGCTGTTTTTT.

This clone has just one count. The J gene is TRBJ2-5, the V gene TRBV11-2; 7 nucleotides line up with TRBD2. The J call may be faulty, since TRBJ2-7 better matches the DNA end. Germline-derived CDR1 and CDR2 are SGHAT and FQNNGV. This CDR3 has 15 amino acids. CDR3 sequence reads: CASSLNRGSRNEQYF. The CDR3 DNA is TGTGCCAGCAGCTTAAATCGCGGGAGTCGTAACGAGCAGTACTTC.

The rearrangement uses TRBV2 and TRBJ2-1; D unclear. Between the trimmed V and J ends, which lost 6 bases and 4 bases, there was a span of 4 bases. The germline gives CDR1 SNHLY, CDR2 FYNNEI. The CDR3 runs to 11 residues. The CDR3 sequence: CASRSYNEQFF. For the CDR3, the DNA is TGTGCCAGCAGATCATACAATGAGCAGTTCTTC.

J is TRBJ1-4 and V is TRBV5-4; 8 bases are a match to TRBD1. This CDR3 is 18 amino acids long. Germline V lookup: CDR1 SGHNT, CDR2 YYREEE (reference sequence). Trimming at V came to 1 base and at J to 0 bases, leaving 8 bases not matched to a gene. DNA for the CDR3: TGTGCCAGCAGCTTGAAGAGCCAGGGGGCTACAACTAATGAAAAACTGTTTTTT. Translated: CASSLKSQGATTNEKLFF.

V usage is TRBV19 and J usage is TRBJ1-4; possible D gene TRBD1, 6 bases. V lost 6 bases, J lost 3 bases, and 14 bases lay in between. CDR3 size: 15 residues. The germline V gene encodes CDR1 LNHDA and CDR2 SQIVND (reference sequence). The CDR3: CASRLRTEPNEKLFF. The CDR3 nucleotides read TGTGCCAGTAGACTACGGACAGAACCTAATGAAAAACTGTTTTTT.

The chain recombines TRBV9 with TRBJ1-2; no clear D. The CDR3 has 13 amino acids. V was cut by 4 bases and J by 0 bases, with 7 bases left in between. In germline, CDR1 is SGDLS, CDR2 YYNGEE. CDR3: CASSRVSNYGYTF. The CDR3 nucleotides read TGTGCCAGCAGCAGGGTGTCTAACTATGGCTACACCTTC.

The genes are TRBV7-9 and TRBJ2-7; D gene uncertain. The V and J ends lost 4 bases and 3 bases respectively, with 13 bases between them. The germline CDR1 and CDR2 sequences are SEHNR and FQNEAQ (reference sequence). The CDR3 is 14 amino acids. The CDR3 here is CASSYEGADYEQYF. The CDR3 DNA reads as TGTGCCAGCAGCTATGAAGGAGCTGACTACGAGCAGTACTTC.

The chain recombines TRBV19 with TRBJ2-2; no reliable D call. This CDR3 is 14 amino acids long. Trimming shortened V by 3 bases and J by 6 bases, and 11 bases separated the two germline ends. Looked up from germline, CDR1 is LNHDA and CDR2 is SQIVND (reference sequence). In DNA, the CDR3 is TGTGCCAGTAGTATGTGGCTAGGGCCCGGGGAGCTGTTTTTT. Its translation is CASSMWLGPGELFF.

The chain carries TRBV9 and TRBJ1-4, with D maybe TRBD1 (5 bases). The CDR3 spans 15 residues. Germline V gene data show CDR1 as SGDLS and CDR2 as YYNGEE. V was pared by 3 bases and J by 3 bases, with 12 bases between. Here the CDR3 reads CASSEGALANEKLFF. In DNA, the CDR3 is TGTGCCAGCAGCGAAGGGGCGTTAGCTAATGAAAAACTGTTTTTT.

The chain is built from TRBV27 and TRBJ2-7; possibly TRBD2 for D (6 bases). The ends were cut back, 4 bases at V and 2 bases at J, with 18 bases in the middle. CDR1 is MNHEY and CDR2 is SMNVEV in the germline V gene (reference sequence). This CDR3 is 16 amino acids long. The CDR3 coding sequence is TGTGCCAGCAGTTGGAGCCGGGGGACTGAGGCCTACGAGCAGTACTTC. This codes for CASSWSRGTEAYEQYF.

This chain joins TRBV6-5 and TRBJ1-1; D call uncertain. Germline CDR1 MNHEY, CDR2 SVGAGI. CDR3 length equals 14 residues. V lost 4 bases, J lost 5 bases, and 14 bases lay in between. The CDR3 protein is CASSFQSSGTEAFF. The CDR3 DNA reads as TGTGCCAGCAGTTTCCAGTCGTCAGGAACTGAAGCTTTCTTT.

The chain links TRBV6-6 to TRBJ2-5, with TRBD2 identical over 7 bases. The CDR3 is 16 amino acids. Looked up from germline, CDR1 is MNHNY and CDR2 is SVGAGI (reference sequence). The ends lost 2 bases at V and 4 bases at J; junction bases unmatched: 10. This CDR3 is CASSYTPGRAGETQYF. The CDR3, as DNA: TGTGCCAGCAGTTACACCCCGGGGAGGGCGGGAGAGACCCAGTACTTC.

This sequence joins TRBV11-1 and TRBJ2-1; D ambiguous. The germline V and J ends were trimmed by 1 base and 2 bases, with 6 bases remaining between them. CDR1 is SGHAT and CDR2 is FQDESV in the germline V gene (reference sequence). The CDR3 contains 14 residues. The CDR3 protein is CASSLGQAYNEQFF. The CDR3 DNA follows: TGTGCCAGCAGCTTAGGCCAGGCCTACAATGAGCAGTTCTTC.

The genes are TRBV7-7 and TRBJ2-2; a possible D gene is TRBD2 (6 bases). Germline-derived CDR1 and CDR2 are SSHAT and FNYEAQ (reference sequence). V was cut by 4 bases and J by 4 bases, with 10 bases left in between. CDR3 size: 14 residues. CDR3 sequence (DNA): TGTGCCAGCAGCTACTCTAGCGTCACCGGGGAGCTGTTTTTT. Translation gives CASSYSSVTGELFF.

V usage is TRBV7-2 and J usage is TRBJ2-2, with a weak D call TRBD1 (6 bases). CDR1 is SGHTA and CDR2 is FQGNSA in the germline V gene. There are 16 residues in the CDR3. V was pared by 5 bases and J by 6 bases, with 19 bases between. The CDR3 DNA reads TGTGCCAGCAGCCCTCAGCTGGACCCAGGGGCCGGGGAGCTGTTTTTT. Encoded protein: CASSPQLDPGAGELFF.